This T cell receptor beta chain comes out of a study of vaccination effects on CD4 cells after COVID-19. Study-wide results and limits: Clones from infection and from vaccination both contracted markedly late after vaccination.

TCRdb's table, derived via immunoSEQ multiplex PCR, lists solely in-frame clones and lacks some. The sample shows around 46,000 clones, approximately 72% of them seen only once. Following a roughly 11-day culture, CD4+ T cells were purified. Vaccination of participants consisted of two doses of either the BNT162b2 or mRNA-1273 vaccine. At days 3 and 7, half of the medium was exchanged for IL-2 medium. About this clone itself: Its antigen remains unidentified.

Trimming removed 2 bases from V and 4 bases from J, with 16 bases in between. Germline assignment: CDR1 LGHDT and CDR2 YNNKEL (reference sequence). The CDR3 loop spans 16 amino acids. This receptor was identified in a human donor who received a COVID-19 vaccine. The chain couples TRBV3-1 (or the pseudogene TRBV3-2) to TRBJ2-3, with D maybe TRBD1 (6 bases). This specimen consisted of CD4+ T cells from PBMCs cultured without peptide, obtained after COVID-19 vaccination. CDR3: CASSQPTGPRSDTQYF. In nucleotides, the CDR3 is TGTGCCAGCAGCCAACCCACAGGGCCCCGATCAGATACGCAGTATTTT.